Below are 26 T cell receptor beta chains sequenced from a single sample in a study of blood T cell repertoires in COVID-19. Repertoires were generated with immunoSEQ multiplex PCR, while TCRdb's copy carries only in-frame clones and drops some. Of around 170,000 clones listed, around 80% are singletons. The specimen was peripheral blood. All receptors derive from a woman of 80 years or more with COVID-19, enrolled during active disease.

This chain joins TRBV1 and TRBJ2-5; TRBD2, the D gene given by the table, was not confirmed from the DNA. TRBV1 is assigned pseudogene status. This CDR3 comprises 16 residues. Here the CDR3 DNA reads TGCACCAGCAGCCGAAGACTAGCGGGGGATCTGGAGACCCAGTACTTC. It encodes CTSSRRLAGDLETQYF.

The V and J genes are TRBV3-1 (or the pseudogene TRBV3-2) and TRBJ2-5; D perhaps matches TRBD1 (5 bases). From germline, CDR1 is LGHDT and CDR2 YNNKEL (reference sequence). Trimming shortened V by 4 bases and J by 5 bases, and 8 bases separated the two germline ends. The CDR3 is made up of 12 amino acids. The CDR3 nucleotides read TGTGCCAGCAGCCGGACAAGGGAGACCCAGTACTTC. Translation gives CASSRTRETQYF.

This clone has only a few counts. The chain combines TRBV27 with TRBJ2-2; 8 bases are a match to TRBD1. V shed 7 bases, J shed 9 bases, and the junction held 13 bases outside the gene matches. This CDR3 has 15 amino acids. Germline CDR1 MNHEY, CDR2 SMNVEV (reference sequence). CDR3 in amino acids: CASTHFGQGRRELFF. The CDR3 DNA reads TGTGCCAGCACCCACTTCGGACAGGGCAGGCGGGAGCTGTTTTTT.

This chain uses TRBV19 with TRBJ2-1; TRBD2 agrees at 10 bases. V was clipped by 3 bases and J by 6 bases; unmatched bases: 5. The CDR3 is 15 amino acids. Germline-derived CDR1 and CDR2 are LNHDA and SQIVND (reference sequence). DNA for the CDR3: TGTGCCAGTAGTATGGGACTAGCGTACTCCAATGAGCAGTTCTTC. Amino acid sequence: CASSMGLAYSNEQFF.

The chain combines TRBV5-1 with TRBJ1-3; D ambiguous. Trimming removed 0 bases at V and 0 bases at J, with 10 bases between. The CDR3 runs to 16 residues. Germline CDR1 SGHRS, CDR2 YFSETQ. DNA for the CDR3: TGCGCCAGCAGCTTGGCCCCGGTCAACTCTGGAAACACCATATATTTT. Encoded protein: CASSLAPVNSGNTIYF.

V usage is TRBV5-1 and J usage is TRBJ2-2, with 15 bases fitting TRBD2. Per the germline V gene, CDR1 is SGHRS and CDR2 is YFSETQ. The CDR3 runs to 18 residues. Trimming removed 4 bases from V and 1 base from J; junction bases left unmatched: 5. The CDR3 region is CASSPGLAGGRNTGELFF. DNA for the CDR3: TGCGCCAGCAGCCCGGGACTAGCGGGAGGCCGGAACACCGGGGAGCTGTTTTTT.

The DNA for the CDR3 is TGCGCCAGCAGCTCAAGGGGGACTAGCGGGGAAGGGGCCCAGTACTTC. It encodes CASSSRGTSGEGAQYF. This chain connects TRBV5-1 to TRBJ2-5; 13 bases align to TRBD2. Trimming removed 3 bases from V and 9 bases from J; junction bases left unmatched: 11. The CDR3 totals 16 residues. Germline V lookup: CDR1 SGHRS, CDR2 YFSETQ.

V usage is TRBV11-2 and J usage is TRBJ1-3; 8 positions agree with TRBD1. CDR1 and CDR2 (germline): SGHAT, FQNNGV. The CDR3 totals 16 residues. Unmatched junction bases numbered 5, after V lost 4 bases and J lost 0 bases. This CDR3 reads CASSSLQGGSGNTIYF. In nucleotides, the CDR3 is TGTGCCAGCAGCTCGCTACAGGGGGGCTCTGGAAACACCATATATTTT.

This chain uses TRBV10-3 with TRBJ2-1; 14 positions match TRBD2. The V segment lost 3 bases and the J segment 10 bases; nucleotides outside the gene matches: 14. Germline V gene sequence: CDR1 ENHRY, CDR2 SYGVKD. The CDR3 sequence is 18 residues long. This chain's CDR3 is CAISDKSGTSGSKGEQFF. The CDR3 region has the DNA TGTGCCATCAGTGACAAATCCGGGACTAGCGGGAGCAAGGGAGAGCAGTTCTTC.

This clone was seen only a few times. This chain joins TRBV5-5 and TRBJ2-7, with unresolved D. Germline-derived CDR1 and CDR2 are SGHKS and YYEKEE (reference sequence). Trimming took off 4 bases at V and 2 bases at J, with 10 bases between the two ends. This CDR3 is built from 13 residues. CDR3 in DNA: TGTGCCAGCAGCGTGATTGCGGCCTACGAGCAGTACTTC. Residues: CASSVIAAYEQYF.

The V and J genes are TRBV6-2 or TRBV6-3 and TRBJ2-7, with 7 bases identical to TRBD1. The CDR3 runs 12 residues. V lost 6 bases and J lost 3; bases outside the gene matches: 2. CDR1 is MNHEY and CDR2 is SVGEGT in the germline V gene. CDR3 in DNA: TGTGCCAGCAGCAGGGACAGCTACGAGCAGTACTTC. Translation gives CASSRDSYEQYF.

The chain couples TRBV5-1 to TRBJ1-2; no clear D. This CDR3 region has 14 residues. Trimming pared 0 bases from V and 3 bases from J, leaving 9 bases between. The germline V gene has CDR1 SGHRS and CDR2 YFSETQ. In nucleotides, the CDR3 is TGCGCCAGCAGCTTGGCCTTGTATGACTATGGCTACACCTTC. This translates into CASSLALYDYGYTF. The full variable domain, in which reference TRBV5-1 and TRBJ1-2 provide the parts outside the CDR3, is KAGVTQTPRYLIKTRGQQVTLSCSPISGHRSVSWYQQTPGQGLQFLFEYFSETQRNKGNFPGRFSGRQFSNSRSEMNVSTLELGDSALYLCASSLALYDYGYTFGSGTRLTVV.

V usage is TRBV6-6 and J usage is TRBJ1-2; D is ambiguous. Trimming took off 4 bases at V and 6 bases at J, with 9 bases between the two ends. The germline V gene encodes CDR1 MNHNY and CDR2 SVGAGI (reference sequence). The CDR3 sequence is 12 residues long. The CDR3 reads CASSSEGHGYTF. For the CDR3, the DNA is TGTGCCAGCAGTTCGGAGGGCCATGGCTACACCTTC.

The chain employs TRBV2 and TRBJ1-2; unclear D gene. The CDR3 loop spans 14 amino acids. Looked up from germline, CDR1 is SNHLY and CDR2 is FYNNEI. V dropped 6 bases and J dropped 0 bases, with 11 bases sitting between them. The CDR3 nucleotides are TGTGCCAGCAGCAAGATAAGAGCTAACTATGGCTACACCTTC. Translation gives CASSKIRANYGYTF. The full variable domain, completed using reference TRBV2 and TRBJ1-2, is EPEVTQTPSHQVTQMGQEVILRCVPISNHLYFYWYRQILGQKVEFLVSFYNNEISEKSEIFDDQFSVERPDGSNFTLKIRSTKLEDSAMYFCASSKIRANYGYTFGSGTRLTVV.

The table lists this clone with a few counts. This chain links TRBV7-9 with TRBJ1-1, with D unclear. Germline assignment: CDR1 SEHNR and CDR2 FQNEAQ (reference sequence). With 5 bases removed from V and 0 bases from J, the gap between germline ends came to 10 bases. This CDR3 has 14 amino acids. The CDR3 protein is CASSQEALNTEAFF. The CDR3, as DNA: TGTGCCAGCAGCCAAGAGGCCCTGAACACTGAAGCTTTCTTT.

The rearrangement uses TRBV2 and TRBJ2-7, with 11 bases identical to TRBD2. Germline CDR1 reads SNHLY; CDR2 reads FYNNEI. Trimming removed 4 bases from V and 6 bases from J; junction bases left unmatched: 8. The CDR3 spans 15 residues. CDR3 nucleotides: TGTGCCAGCAGTGGAAGACTAGCGGGGAGGGGCGAGCAGTACTTC. Residues: CASSGRLAGRGEQYF.

The sample holds a few counts of this clone. The chain is built from TRBV9 and TRBJ2-7; D remains unclear. V was clipped by 0 bases and J by 3 bases, with 7 bases between them. Germline V CDR1 and CDR2: SGDLS, YYNGEE. The CDR3 spans 13 residues. The CDR3 DNA sequence: TGTGCCAGCAGCGTAGCTCCCAGCTACGAGCAGTACTTC. This translates into CASSVAPSYEQYF.

V and J are TRBV5-1 and TRBJ1-6; D is possibly TRBD1 (5 bases). Deletions cut 5 bases from V and 7 bases from J, with 10 bases between. Germline lookup yields CDR1 SGHRS and CDR2 YFSETQ. The CDR3 spans 13 residues. Here the CDR3 reads CASRGTENSPLHF. In nucleotides, the CDR3 is TGCGCCAGCAGAGGGACTGAAAATTCACCCCTCCACTTT.

V gene TRBV28 combines with J gene TRBJ2-1, with TRBD2 matching over 7 bases. Germline-derived CDR1 and CDR2 are MDHEN and SYDVKM. J lost 3 bases, V lost 6 bases, and 8 bases had no gene match. The CDR3 sequence is 15 residues long. In DNA form, the CDR3 reads TGTGCCAGCAGCAAGACTAGCAGGGTCTACAATGAGCAGTTCTTC. Residues: CASSKTSRVYNEQFF.

This rearrangement joins TRBV6-2 or TRBV6-3 to TRBJ2-1; possibly TRBD2 for D (5 bases). V lost 2 bases to trimming and J lost 4 bases, with 12 bases between them. CDR3 length: 15 residues. Per germline, CDR1 MNHEY and CDR2 SVGEGT. The CDR3 is CASSYMAGIYNEQFF. The CDR3 nucleotides read TGTGCCAGCAGTTACATGGCGGGCATTTACAATGAGCAGTTCTTC.

The gene calls are TRBV18 and TRBJ2-1; the match to TRBD2 covers 12 bases. This CDR3 comprises 17 residues. V lost 0 bases to trimming and J lost 4 bases; unmatched junction nucleotides: 4. Germline-derived CDR1 and CDR2 are KGHSH and LQKENI. The CDR3 spells CASSPPSLAGGYNEQFF. Written as DNA, the CDR3 is TGTGCCAGCTCACCACCGTCACTAGCGGGAGGATACAATGAGCAGTTCTTC.

The chain joins TRBV5-6 to TRBJ1-1; D is perhaps TRBD1 (5 bases). V was trimmed by 0 bases and J by 1 base, leaving 10 bases between them. CDR1 is SGHDT, CDR2 YYEEEE, per germline. The CDR3 consists of 15 residues. The CDR3 region has the DNA TGTGCCAGCAGCTTGGAGGCCAGGGAGAACACTGAAGCTTTCTTT. Protein product: CASSLEARENTEAFF.

This clone has a handful of counts. The chain is built from TRBV19 and TRBJ2-5; 7 bases are shared with TRBD1. This CDR3 has 15 residues. With V trimmed by 8 bases and J by 1 base, 10 bases remained unmatched. Germline values: CDR1 LNHDA, CDR2 SQIVND (reference sequence). The CDR3 DNA reads as TGTGCCAGTCCCTCCCTGGCAGGGGGCCAAGAGACCCAGTACTTC. Its translation is CASPSLAGGQETQYF.

The V and J genes are TRBV5-1 and TRBJ2-7, with D possibly matching TRBD2 (6 bases). Germline V gene lookup returns CDR1 SGHRS and CDR2 YFSETQ. This CDR3 contains 13 residues. V lost 4 bases and J lost 6, with 14 bases in between. The CDR3 reads CASSPTRGVEQYF. The CDR3 nucleotides read TGCGCCAGCAGCCCCACTCGCGGGGTCGAGCAGTACTTC.

V and J are TRBV11-3 and TRBJ1-2; D gene uncertain. CDR1 and CDR2 from the germline V gene are SGHNT and YENEEA. V was shortened by 3 bases and J by 4 bases, with 15 bases between the two germline ends. CDR3 size: 15 residues. Here the CDR3 DNA reads TGTGCCAGCAGCTTTAGTGTGGAGGATCTCTATGGCTACACCTTC. Protein: CASSFSVEDLYGYTF.

The chain uses TRBV11-2 and TRBJ2-2; no clear D. The length of the CDR3 is 13 residues. CDR1 and CDR2 (germline): SGHAT, FQNNGV. V was trimmed by 2 bases and J by 7 bases, leaving 8 bases between them. The CDR3 sequence: CASSLSGIGELFF. The CDR3 DNA sequence: TGTGCCAGCAGCTTATCAGGCATCGGGGAGCTGTTTTTT.